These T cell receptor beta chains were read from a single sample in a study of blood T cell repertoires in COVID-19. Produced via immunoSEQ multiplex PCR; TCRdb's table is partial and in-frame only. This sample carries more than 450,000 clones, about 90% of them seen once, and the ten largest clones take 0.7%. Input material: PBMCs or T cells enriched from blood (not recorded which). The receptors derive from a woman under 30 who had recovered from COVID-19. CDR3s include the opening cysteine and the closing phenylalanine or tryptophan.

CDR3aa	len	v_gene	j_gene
CAGRLAGATDTQYF	14	TRBV2	TRBJ2-3
CASGTPGFGGELFF	14	TRBV7-3	TRBJ2-2
CASSLSDRGEKLFF	14	TRBV9	TRBJ1-4
CASTGQGLKTQYF	13	TRBV6-5	TRBJ2-5
CASGTSVSYEQYF	13	TRBV4-1	TRBJ2-7
CASSRGANVLTF	12	TRBV2	TRBJ2-6
CASSRRDTYPSNTEAFF	17	TRBV5-4	TRBJ1-1
CASSLEGTGSYNEQFF	16	TRBV11-2	TRBJ2-1
CATSREGSFYTGDRGYEQYF	20	TRBV15	TRBJ2-7
CASGTGHINEQYF	13	TRBV10-2	TRBJ2-7
CASSLRGQGMEQYF	14	TRBV27	TRBJ2-7
CASSRGQGRYYSYEQYF	17	TRBV5-6	TRBJ2-7
CASSSGTADTQYF	13	TRBV19	TRBJ2-3
CASSQGGSISLHQPQHF	17	TRBV4-1	TRBJ1-5
CASSQGLAGGTDTQYF	16	TRBV4-1	TRBJ2-3
CASSGGSANNQPQHF	15	TRBV28	TRBJ1-5
CASSLGGQTNLETQYF	16	TRBV5-6	TRBJ2-5
CATSSGYNQPQHF	13	TRBV24-1	TRBJ1-5
CASSIAASGGDTQYF	15	TRBV19	TRBJ2-3
CASSPQRQTSSGNTIYF	17	TRBV3-1/TRBV3-2	TRBJ1-3
CASSSPRGNDLGEQFF	16	TRBV7-9	TRBJ2-1
CASSIFGEGGNEQFF	15	TRBV19	TRBJ2-1
CASSIISPGHTEAFF	15	TRBV19	TRBJ1-1
CASSPPTGVDYGYTF	15	TRBV7-9	TRBJ1-2
CASSLYDVASNQPQHF	16	TRBV5-5	TRBJ1-5
CASSLSGFEGYTF	13	TRBV5-4	TRBJ1-2
CAGAQGKGTQYF	12	TRBV10-1	TRBJ2-5
CATTGLAGALNTQYF	15	TRBV19	TRBJ2-3
CASSLDGGSSSETAFF	16	TRBV5-1	TRBJ1-1
CASSDRGRREAKNIQYF	17	TRBV2	TRBJ2-4
CASSLSSTGGDTQYF	15	TRBV7-2	TRBJ2-3